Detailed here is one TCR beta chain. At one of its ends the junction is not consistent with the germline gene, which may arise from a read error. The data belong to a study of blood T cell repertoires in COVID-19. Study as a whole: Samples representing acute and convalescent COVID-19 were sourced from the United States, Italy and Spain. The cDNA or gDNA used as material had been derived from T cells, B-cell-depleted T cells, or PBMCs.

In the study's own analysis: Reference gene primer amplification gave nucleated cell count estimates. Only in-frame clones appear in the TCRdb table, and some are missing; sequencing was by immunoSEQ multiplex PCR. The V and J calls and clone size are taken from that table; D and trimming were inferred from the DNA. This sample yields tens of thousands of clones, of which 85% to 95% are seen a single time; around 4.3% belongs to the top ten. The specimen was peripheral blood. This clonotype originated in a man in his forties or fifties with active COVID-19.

Written as DNA, the CDR3 is TGCGCCAGCAGCAAAGAGGGCAGTATAGGCACTGAAGCTTTCTTT. The encoded protein is CASSKEGSIGTEAFF. This chain connects TRBV4-1 to TRBJ1-1; no clear D. The CDR3 is made up of 15 amino acids. Per germline, CDR1 MGHRA and CDR2 YSYEKL.